This TCR beta chain was found in a study of control samples from healthy donors and cancer patients (dated by TCRdb to the early 2020s). Comment on this clone: Its antigen is unknown. Per-nucleotide qualities are absent, and no much larger clonotype sits a single base away.

The library was obtained by the immunoSEQ multiplex PCR assay. TCRdb holds this immuneACCESS table with in-frame rearrangements only. Some clones are missing; in checked studies, unresolved V genes explain under half, and the rest has no known cause. A total of more than 150,000 clones appear in this sample, 90% to 95% of them only once. The top ten constitute 0.55% to 0.7% of the sample. Clipping removes 7 bases from V and 4 bases from J, with 5 as the unmatched junction base count. The germline V gene encodes CDR1 KGHDR and CDR2 SFDVKD. Including cysteine and phenylalanine, the CDR3 has 14 amino acids. Only the CDR3 portion is preserved as DNA: 42 bases, with reading frame beginning at the first base.

What was sequenced was blood. The chain is encoded by TRBV24-1 joined to TRBJ1-2; 10 junctional bases match TRBD1. This receptor was obtained from a woman in her thirties in good health. The CDR3 region reads CATRGTGDPYGYTF. The DNA is as follows: TGTGCCACCAGGGGGACAGGGGACCCCTATGGCTACACCTTC.